These 28 T cell receptor beta chains came from one sample sequenced in a study of blood T cell repertoires in COVID-19. Assay: immunoSEQ multiplex PCR; the TCRdb copy retains only in-frame clones and omits some. The sample has about 400,000 clones, roughly 90% seen once. Sequenced: PBMCs or T cells enriched from blood (not recorded which). The receptors were sampled from a woman aged 25 to 39 who had recovered from COVID-19.

This chain joins TRBV30 and TRBJ2-1, with 7 bases matching TRBD1. Per germline, CDR1 GTSNPN and CDR2 SVGIG (reference sequence). Trimming cost V 0 bases and J 6 bases; bases outside gene matches: 14. CDR3 length equals 17 residues. In nucleotides, the CDR3 is TGTGCCTGGAGTGTAAATAGGGGGCTCGGTGTGAGCAATGAGCAGTTCTTC. Amino acid sequence: CAWSVNRGLGVSNEQFF.

The rearrangement links TRBV6-2 or TRBV6-3 to TRBJ1-6; TRBD1 is a possible D gene (6 bases). Trimming took 2 bases from V and 8 from J, leaving 16 bases between them. The length of the CDR3 is 16 residues. The germline CDR1 and CDR2 sequences are MNHEY and SVGEGT. CDR3 coding DNA: TGTGCCAGCAGTTACGGGGGCCAAAAGGGGGATTCACCCCTCCACTTT. Protein sequence: CASSYGGQKGDSPLHF.

This clone occurred once. The chain is built from TRBV19 and TRBJ2-2, with D tentatively TRBD2 (5 bases). Deletions cut 3 bases from V and 0 bases from J, with 14 bases between. This CDR3 has 17 amino acids. Looked up from germline, CDR1 is LNHDA and CDR2 is SQIVND (reference sequence). CDR3 bases: TGTGCCAGTAGTATCAGCGGACCATTCGCGAACACCGGGGAGCTGTTTTTT. Translated: CASSISGPFANTGELFF.

The rearrangement joins TRBV28 to TRBJ2-3, with 7 positions matching TRBD2. The length of the CDR3 is 17 residues. With V trimmed by 2 bases and J by 4 bases, 12 bases remained unmatched. CDR1 is MDHEN and CDR2 is SYDVKM in the germline V gene. The CDR3 nucleotides read TGTGCCAGCAGTTTAAAGAAGACGGGGGGAATGGCAGATACGCAGTATTTT. This encodes CASSLKKTGGMADTQYF.

V is TRBV7-3 and J is TRBJ1-6; 8 nucleotides line up with TRBD1. This CDR3 is 16 amino acids long. J was trimmed by 6 bases and V by 1 base; bases with no gene match: 5. Germline V gives CDR1 SGHTA, CDR2 FQGTGA. The CDR3 protein is CASSLRDRRGNSPLHF. CDR3 DNA sequence: TGTGCCAGCAGCTTAAGGGACAGGAGGGGTAATTCACCCCTCCACTTT. Filled out from reference TRBV7-3 and TRBJ1-6, the complete variable domain reads GAGVSQTPSNKVTEKGKYVELRCDPISGHTALYWYRQSLGQGPEFLIYFQGTGAADDSGLPNDRFFAVRPEGSVSTLKIQRTERGDSAVYLCASSLRDRRGNSPLHFGNGTRLTVT.

The J gene is TRBJ1-1, the V gene TRBV27; unclear D gene. V gave up 6 bases and J gave up 3 bases, with 17 bases separating them. Germline lookup yields CDR1 MNHEY and CDR2 SMNVEV (reference sequence). The CDR3 has 15 residues. This CDR3 is CASRPSEEPDTEAFF. CDR3 DNA sequence: TGTGCCAGCAGACCCAGCGAGGAACCGGACACTGAAGCTTTCTTT.

The CDR3 coding sequence is TGTGCCAGTAGTATCCCGCTGGGACAGTCTAACACTGAAGCTTTCTTT. It translates to CASSIPLGQSNTEAFF. The rearrangement uses TRBV19 and TRBJ1-1; TRBD1 agrees at 7 bases. CDR1 and CDR2 (germline): LNHDA, SQIVND (reference sequence). Germline trimming cut 3 bases from V and 2 bases from J; bases unmatched to any gene: 9. This CDR3 spans 16 amino acids. The full variable domain, in which reference TRBV19 and TRBJ1-1 provide the parts outside the CDR3, is DGGITQSPKYLFRKEGQNVTLSCEQNLNHDAMYWYRQDPGQGLRLIYYSQIVNDFQKGDIAEGYSVSREKKESFPLTVTSAQKNPTAFYLCASSIPLGQSNTEAFFGQGTRLTVV.

The chain employs TRBV2 and TRBJ1-1; D remains unclear. The CDR3 loop spans 16 amino acids. Trimming took 0 bases from V and 1 from J, leaving 12 bases between them. Germline loops: CDR1 SNHLY, CDR2 FYNNEI. CDR3 sequence: CASSEARRLGNTEAFF. The CDR3 DNA sequence: TGTGCCAGCAGTGAAGCGCGGAGGTTGGGGAACACTGAAGCTTTCTTT.

The CDR3 reads CASSPTGNEQYF. The CDR3 coding sequence is TGCGCCAGCAGCCCTACAGGTAACGAGCAGTACTTC. The genes are TRBV5-1 and TRBJ2-7; weak D call: TRBD1 (5 bases). Germline CDR1 reads SGHRS; CDR2 reads YFSETQ. V lost 4 bases, J lost 5 bases, and 10 bases lay in between. The CDR3 runs to 12 residues.

The rearrangement joins TRBV3-1 (or the pseudogene TRBV3-2) to TRBJ2-3; D call uncertain. Deletions cut 8 bases from V and 0 bases from J, with 9 bases between. This CDR3 is built from 13 residues. Per germline, CDR1 LGHDT and CDR2 YNNKEL (reference sequence). In nucleotides, the CDR3 is TGTGCCAGCTCCAGCGCTAGCACAGATACGCAGTATTTT. Residues: CASSSASTDTQYF.

Only one count was recorded for this clone. The V and J genes are TRBV11-3 and TRBJ2-1; 10 bases are a match to TRBD1. V gave up 6 bases and J gave up 2 bases; unmatched junction bases: 10. The germline V gene encodes CDR1 SGHNT and CDR2 YENEEA. CDR3 length: 17 residues. The CDR3 DNA reads as TGTGCCAGCAGTCTTAGGGCAGGACAGGGGGCCTACAATGAGCAGTTCTTC. Amino acid sequence: CASSLRAGQGAYNEQFF.

The CDR3 region is CASSLTGGISEQFF. The CDR3 coding sequence is TGCGCCAGCAGCTTGACAGGGGGTATTAGTGAGCAGTTCTTC. The chain recombines TRBV5-1 with TRBJ2-1; 8 bases line up with TRBD1. This CDR3 spans 14 amino acids. Germline lookup yields CDR1 SGHRS and CDR2 YFSETQ. Trimming took 1 base from V and 9 from J; bases not matched to a gene: 6.

CDR3 coding DNA: TGTGCCAGCAGCCAACCCCTGGGTGGCGGCACGGAGACCCAGTACTTC. This sequence encodes CASSQPLGGGTETQYF. The chain carries TRBV3-1 (or the pseudogene TRBV3-2) and TRBJ2-5; D gene unclear. The length of the CDR3 is 16 residues. Trimming stripped 2 bases from V and 5 bases from J, with 18 bases between. Germline values: CDR1 LGHDT, CDR2 YNNKEL (reference sequence).

This sequence joins TRBV30 and TRBJ2-2; D call uncertain. V was shortened by 3 bases and J by 0 bases, with 8 bases between the two germline ends. Germline V gene lookup returns CDR1 GTSNPN and CDR2 SVGIG (reference sequence). This CDR3 comprises 14 residues. The CDR3 DNA reads TGTGCCTGGAGCGAGGTGACGAACACCGGGGAGCTGTTTTTT. This encodes CAWSEVTNTGELFF.

The rearrangement uses TRBV11-2 and TRBJ2-7, with 8 bases that match TRBD2. The V segment lost 3 bases and the J segment 2 bases; nucleotides outside the gene matches: 6. CDR3 length equals 15 residues. CDR1 is SGHAT, CDR2 FQNNGV, per germline. The CDR3 loop reads CASSFSRGVTYEQYF. In DNA form, the CDR3 reads TGTGCCAGCAGCTTTTCGCGGGGGGTAACCTACGAGCAGTACTTC.

The V and J genes are TRBV7-2 and TRBJ2-2; unclear D gene. Germline CDR1 is SGHTA and CDR2 is FQGNSA. The V end lost 2 bases, the J end lost 4 bases, and 11 bases lay between the germline ends. This CDR3 spans 15 amino acids. CDR3 amino acids: CASSLSQALTGELFF. The CDR3 DNA sequence: TGTGCCAGCAGCTTATCTCAGGCCCTCACCGGGGAGCTGTTTTTT.

The V call is TRBV9, the J call TRBJ1-1; 7 bases are a match to TRBD1. The CDR3 contains 15 residues. CDR1 is SGDLS and CDR2 is YYNGEE in the germline V gene. The trim removed 4 bases at V and 4 bases at J, leaving 10 bases unmatched. The CDR3 region is CASSTMTGLGTEAFF. CDR3 nucleotides: TGTGCCAGCAGCACGATGACAGGGCTGGGCACTGAAGCTTTCTTT.

The V call is TRBV9, the J call TRBJ1-2; TRBD1 might be the D (5 bases). V was pared by 2 bases and J by 6 bases, with 17 bases between. The CDR3 has 15 amino acids. Germline V gene data show CDR1 as SGDLS and CDR2 as YYNGEE. This chain's CDR3 is CASSVLFGGMDGYTF. CDR3 nucleotide sequence: TGTGCCAGCAGCGTGTTATTCGGGGGTATGGATGGCTACACCTTC.

This chain connects TRBV18 to TRBJ1-3, with TRBD1 as a possible D gene (6 bases). Germline loops: CDR1 KGHSH, CDR2 LQKENI. This CDR3 spans 17 amino acids. V lost 3 bases and J 0 bases, leaving 15 bases between the germline ends. CDR3 in amino acids: CASSPQGTTSSGNTIYF. DNA for the CDR3: TGTGCCAGCTCACCTCAGGGGACCACCAGCTCTGGAAACACCATATATTTT.

The J gene is TRBJ2-7, the V gene TRBV30, with 7 bases aligning to TRBD2. Germline CDR1 GTSNPN, CDR2 SVGIG (reference sequence). The length of the CDR3 is 14 residues. The trim removed 2 bases at V and 3 bases at J, leaving 7 bases unmatched. CDR3 DNA sequence: TGTGCCTGGAGTACAACGGGGGGATACTACGAGCAGTACTTC. Translating gives CAWSTTGGYYEQYF.

The chain combines TRBV7-2 with TRBJ1-5; no clear D gene. The CDR3 is made up of 15 amino acids. Germline values: CDR1 SGHTA, CDR2 FQGNSA. V lost 3 bases, J lost 5 bases, and 14 bases lay in between. CDR3 loop: CASSLSARNDQPQHF. DNA of the CDR3: TGTGCCAGCAGCTTGTCCGCGAGAAATGATCAGCCCCAGCATTTT. Supplemented by reference TRBV7-2 and TRBJ1-5, the full variable domain reads GAGVSQSPSNKVTEKGKDVELRCDPISGHTALYWYRQSLGQGLEFLIYFQGNSAPDKSGLPSDRFSAERTGGSVSTLTIQRTQQEDSAVYLCASSLSARNDQPQHFGDGTRLSIL.

This clone appeared a few times. At one of its ends the junction is not consistent with the germline gene, which may arise from a read error. The J gene is TRBJ1-5, the V gene TRBV7-7, with TRBD1 matching over 7 bases. The CDR3 runs to 15 residues. Looked up from germline, CDR1 is SSHAT and CDR2 is FNYEAQ (reference sequence). CDR3 sequence reads: CASSSGTVSNQPQHF. The CDR3 DNA is TGTGCTAGCAGCTCCGGGACAGTTAGCAATCAGCCCCAGCATTTT.

The V gene is TRBV27, the J gene TRBJ2-7, with TRBD1 identical over 8 bases. The V segment lost 3 bases and the J segment 2 bases; nucleotides outside the gene matches: 3. The CDR3 contains 14 residues. CDR1 is MNHEY, CDR2 SMNVEV, per germline (reference sequence). The CDR3 is CASSLRDRTYEQYF. The CDR3 nucleotides are TGTGCCAGCAGTTTGCGGGACAGGACCTACGAGCAGTACTTC.

This chain joins TRBV15 and TRBJ2-1; 7 nucleotides agree with TRBD2. Trimming took 1 base from V and 2 from J; bases not matched to a gene: 5. This CDR3 has 16 residues. From germline, CDR1 is LNHNV and CDR2 YYDKDF (reference sequence). CDR3 loop: CATSRALAVAYNEQFF. The CDR3 nucleotides read TGTGCCACCAGCAGAGCTCTAGCGGTTGCCTACAATGAGCAGTTCTTC.

Concerning this clone: Other DNA sequences within the sample encode an identical CDR3. The chain employs TRBV5-1 and TRBJ1-1, with TRBD1 matching over 8 bases. Unmatched junction bases numbered 3, after V lost 0 bases and J lost 2 bases. This CDR3 comprises 15 residues. Germline CDR1 and CDR2: SGHRS and YFSETQ. CDR3 in DNA: TGCGCCAGCAGCTTGGAGGGGACAGGCAACACTGAAGCTTTCTTT. Protein sequence: CASSLEGTGNTEAFF. Supplemented by reference TRBV5-1 and TRBJ1-1, the full variable domain reads KAGVTQTPRYLIKTRGQQVTLSCSPISGHRSVSWYQQTPGQGLQFLFEYFSETQRNKGNFPGRFSGRQFSNSRSEMNVSTLELGDSALYLCASSLEGTGNTEAFFGQGTRLTVV.

The chain combines TRBV4-1 with TRBJ2-5; 16 bases line up with TRBD2. The J segment lost 4 bases and the V segment lost 5 bases, leaving 16 bases of the junction unmatched. Germline loops: CDR1 MGHRA, CDR2 YSYEKL. This CDR3 has 20 residues. CDR3 in amino acids: CASSATGTSGRASLVETQYF. The CDR3 DNA sequence: TGCGCCAGCAGCGCAACCGGGACTAGCGGGAGGGCGAGTTTGGTAGAGACCCAGTACTTC.

This clone came up once. The V and J genes are TRBV7-3 and TRBJ2-7, with 11 bases matching TRBD2. V lost 1 base and J lost 7; bases outside the gene matches: 12. The CDR3 totals 17 residues. Germline V gene data show CDR1 as SGHTA and CDR2 as FQGTGA. The CDR3 DNA reads TGTGCCAGCAGCTTAAAGGCCCTAGCGGGAGGATCATATGAGCAGTACTTC. It yields the protein CASSLKALAGGSYEQYF.

CDR3 nucleotide sequence: TGTGCCAGCCTCGGACAGGGGGCTCTCGGCTACACCTTC. Its translation is CASLGQGALGYTF. This chain connects TRBV2 to TRBJ1-2, with 11 positions matching TRBD1. The J segment lost 8 bases and the V segment lost 8 bases, leaving 7 bases of the junction unmatched. This CDR3 contains 13 residues. Germline V gene lookup returns CDR1 SNHLY and CDR2 FYNNEI.